This TCR beta chain was documented in a study of blood T cell repertoires in COVID-19. In the source study's methods: By means of reference gene primer amplification, nucleated cell counts were estimated. Repertoires were generated with immunoSEQ multiplex PCR, while TCRdb's copy carries only in-frame clones and drops some. V, J and clone size are those of that table, while D and trimming were read from the DNA. The table lists a few hundred thousand clones, 83% of them singletons. V lost 2 bases and J lost 0; bases outside the gene matches: 2. The CDR3 extends over 15 amino acids. The germline V gene encodes CDR1 SNHLY and CDR2 FYNNEI. About this clone itself: This sample also contains other DNA sequences that code for the same CDR3.

Enrollment of patients from Seattle took place during active infection, with longitudinal follow-up. The chain has TRBV2 and TRBJ1-1, with TRBD1 matching 8 bases. This TCR was sampled from a woman aged 25 to 39 with COVID-19, enrolled during active disease. Material for sequencing was peripheral blood. CDR3 bases: TGTGCCAGCAGTGAACAGGGGGCAATGAACACTGAAGCTTTCTTT. Its translation is CASSEQGAMNTEAFF.